Listed below are T cell receptor beta chains from one sample, sequenced in a study of blood T cell repertoires in COVID-19. Method: immunoSEQ multiplex PCR; TCRdb's copy keeps in-frame clones and lacks some. This table holds 190,000 or so clones, around four fifths found once. Sequenced sample: peripheral blood. Source of these receptors: a human donor with acute or convalescent COVID-19. The donor label of this sample is uncertain. Both conserved end residues are part of each CDR3.

CDR3 protein	V gene	J gene
CASSPRTGATAGTEAFF	TRBV18	TRBJ1-1
CASSSSGTGFQPQHF	TRBV28	TRBJ1-5
CASSPRQGRNAEAFF	TRBV6-5	TRBJ1-1
CASSLGGQYTGELFF	TRBV5-1	TRBJ2-2
CASSAAGETSGEQYF	TRBV5-1	TRBJ2-7
CATAQVYQETQYF	TRBV19	TRBJ2-5
CASSRGNNEQFF	TRBV12-3/TRBV12-4	TRBJ2-1
CASGLNSGNTIYF	TRBV12-3/TRBV12-4	TRBJ1-3
CASSIVLNTEAFF	TRBV19	TRBJ1-1
CASRQSGKGYNEQFF	TRBV6-5	TRBJ2-1
CASSTRGQGSTDTQYF	TRBV25-1	TRBJ2-3
CAISLTGGREAFF	TRBV10-3	TRBJ1-1
CASSPRLGEETQYF	TRBV7-9	TRBJ2-5
CASTISYNEQFF	TRBV28	TRBJ2-1
CASSFSGAGGIDQPQHF	TRBV27	TRBJ1-5
CASSRQGASFPREAFF	TRBV3-1/TRBV3-2	TRBJ1-1
CASSQSRGVVETQYF	TRBV14	TRBJ2-5
CASSYGSVTEAFF	TRBV6-5	TRBJ1-1
CASSLGGRYEQYF	TRBV7-2	TRBJ2-7
CASSYNGGRANEQYF	TRBV6-5	TRBJ2-7
CAWGTGYEQYF	TRBV30	TRBJ2-7
CASTGLSYEQYF	TRBV2	TRBJ2-7
CASSLRRGRGGEQYF	TRBV7-6	TRBJ2-7
CASSVLGREQFF	TRBV9	TRBJ2-1
CASSAGGRGANVLTF	TRBV27	TRBJ2-6
CAWSQPGTGDYGYTF	TRBV30	TRBJ1-2
CAWSSFRLAGSYEQYF	TRBV30	TRBJ2-7
CASSPGQGSNTGELFF	TRBV5-1	TRBJ2-2
CASSLGTGRSGNEQFF	TRBV5-6	TRBJ2-1
CASNPRAQGPYNEQFF	TRBV27	TRBJ2-1
CASSSYRGSNTGELFF	TRBV5-4	TRBJ2-2
CASSKADRAYGYTF	TRBV21-1	TRBJ1-2
CASSLSSYEQYF	TRBV10-2	TRBJ2-7
CASSVANRSYEQYF	TRBV9	TRBJ2-7
CATSRTSGAQETQYF	TRBV15	TRBJ2-5
CASTFDRGIGYGYTF	TRBV19	TRBJ1-2
CASSPEPGRGEKLFF	TRBV28	TRBJ1-4
CASSSRQASFF	TRBV7-9	TRBJ2-1
CSASYTGGVYTF	TRBV20-1	TRBJ1-2
CASRSGIYEQYF	TRBV25-1	TRBJ2-7
CASTLGTNTEAFF	TRBV7-9	TRBJ1-1
CASSERLTANEQFF	TRBV11-2	TRBJ2-1
CASSLGGSANTEAFF	TRBV27	TRBJ1-1
CASRDYSNQPQHF	TRBV19	TRBJ1-5
CASKTGVYEQYF	TRBV28	TRBJ2-7
CASSPGTSGRARFF	TRBV7-2	TRBJ2-1
CASSQTGGAGGYTF	TRBV5-4	TRBJ1-2
CATSDPSQLGQGTLKETQYF	TRBV24-1	TRBJ2-5
CASSQVGGGAYEQYF	TRBV3-1/TRBV3-2	TRBJ2-7
CASSLGGGKVETQYF	TRBV7-2	TRBJ2-5
CASSLVQISAYEQYF	TRBV5-5	TRBJ2-7
CASRSGENTEAFF	TRBV3-1/TRBV3-2	TRBJ1-1
CASSERQLGSTAQYF	TRBV6-1	TRBJ2-5
CASSPGTGGLTEAFF	TRBV6-5	TRBJ1-1
CASSPGLASYEQYF	TRBV4-3	TRBJ2-7